This T cell receptor (beta chain) was recovered during a study of blood T cell repertoires in COVID-19 (dated by TCRdb to about 2020). For context, the study as a whole: Collaborator samples came from the United States, Italy and Spain and covered acute and convalescent phases of COVID-19. Nearly every sample came with metadata listing a de-identified subject ID, COVID-19 status, age in years and sex. Deeply sampled blood TCRbeta repertoires from subjects exposed to, actively infected with, or recovered from COVID-19 were included in the dataset. Where HLA class I and class II types were available, the types were taken from metadata supplied by the sample provider, not from assay-based typing. The material from the prospective study consisted of cDNA or gDNA derived from T cells, B-cell-depleted T cells, or PBMCs. The repertoires were released in a freely available public database intended as a resource for research on the immune response to SARS-CoV-2. Samples were obtained from the ongoing ImmuneRACE study (first 160 participants) and from approximately 1,200 subjects provided by 6 global collaborators.

The CDR3 sequence holds 13 residues, the cysteine and phenylalanine included. Solely the CDR3 DNA is kept, with 39 bases framed from the first base. V and J are truncated by 8 bases and 4 bases respectively, leaving an intervening sequence of 12 bases. From the germline V gene, CDR1 is MNHEY and CDR2 is SVGAGI. The study at large found these results: The quantity of clinical and demographic metadata differed by source and by participant and was supplied without curation.

Each collaborating institution followed its own protocols to collect whole blood in K2EDTA tubes. For TCRbeta analysis, collaborators shipped samples in one of three forms: frozen whole blood, isolated PBMCs, or DNA extracted from either of those sample types. TCRbeta CDR3 regions were amplified from genomic DNA by means of the immunoSEQ Assay, a bias-controlled multiplex PCR. The original pipeline was this. Nucleated cell counts per sample were estimated from amplification of reference gene primers within the assay. To quantify the absolute abundance of each unique TCRbeta CDR3 rearrangement, sequence reads were collapsed and filtered. Productive Simpson clonality was computed per sample as the square root of Simpson's diversity index over productive rearrangements. What TCRdb holds here is the immuneACCESS table cut down to in-frame rearrangements. Part of the clones is not present; checked against another copy, under half of the missing clones reflect an unresolved V gene, and the others are unexplained. V, J and clone size reflect that table, while D and trimming were determined from the DNA. This sample is represented by about 77,000 clones; roughly nine tenths of them were singletons. The leading ten clones occupy more than 15% of the sample.

On this clone itself: Its antigen remains unidentified. It has no much larger one-base neighbor in the sample; base qualities were not kept.

This TCR came from a woman of 80 years or more with active or convalescent COVID-19. The sequence is built from TRBV6-5 and TRBJ1-5, with TRBD1 tentatively as D gene (6 bases match). Sequencing was performed on peripheral blood. Here the CDR3 is given as CASLAGANQPQHF. At the DNA level, the sequence is TGTGCCAGCCTGGCAGGGGCAAATCAGCCCCAGCATTTT.